The rows below give T cell receptor beta chains drawn from one sample of a study of T cell responses to AZD1222 COVID-19 vaccine. Profiled with immunoSEQ multiplex PCR; TCRdb holds only in-frame clones, not every one. Seen here are about 130,000 clones, 75% to 90% observed once, and the top ten hold about 4%. The material was peripheral blood, obtained on day 0 of AZD1222 vaccination. These receptors came from an adult in good health. Each CDR3 is given with its conserved first and last residue.

J gene,V gene,CDR3 protein
TRBJ2-2,TRBV2,CASSIRTGGSGELFF
TRBJ1-1,TRBV6-1,CASSEDSEAFF
TRBJ2-7,TRBV6-5,CASSDLRLAPYEQYF
TRBJ1-4,TRBV4-1,CASTPGRSGEKLFF
TRBJ1-6,TRBV29-1,CSVGQDGNSPLHF
TRBJ1-1,TRBV5-8,CASSNPGGLMNTEAFF
TRBJ2-3,TRBV5-5,CASSLVPQSTDTQYF
TRBJ1-5,TRBV28,CASSSLGQGEQPQHF
TRBJ1-3,TRBV7-9,CASSFGQGFSNTIYF
TRBJ2-5,TRBV5-4,CASSLAPTSGGQETQYF
TRBJ1-1,TRBV30,CAWSLFRGGGAEAFF
TRBJ2-1,TRBV5-4,CASSLGTGSYNEQFF
TRBJ2-5,TRBV27,CASSPSRTGWKETQYF
TRBJ1-2,TRBV9,CASSDRGGHGYTF
TRBJ2-1,TRBV30,CAWSDRIEQFF
TRBJ2-5,TRBV5-4,CASSLQLPETQYF
TRBJ1-6,TRBV6-4,CASGTGGNSPLHF
TRBJ1-1,TRBV19,CASSPQGASEAFF
TRBJ2-6,TRBV4-2,CASSQESEATGLIQAGANVLTF
TRBJ2-6,TRBV5-1,CASSSREVGANVLTF
TRBJ1-1,TRBV3-1/TRBV3-2,CASSSEGVLNTEAFF
TRBJ1-1,TRBV5-1,CASSLDPSRPFF
TRBJ1-4,TRBV9,CASSTKGTVNEKLFF
TRBJ1-4,TRBV19,CASSIVRGKNEKLFF
TRBJ1-5,TRBV2,CASSEALQTEPQHF
TRBJ1-4,TRBV4-1,CASSQEGASNEKLFF
TRBJ1-2,TRBV5-6,CASSLGREAYGYTF
TRBJ1-1,TRBV5-1,CASSAVLDTEAFF
TRBJ1-4,TRBV5-8,CASSLAQTGIIVTNEKLFF
TRBJ1-5,TRBV2,CASSLETVSNQPQHF
TRBJ1-1,TRBV7-2,CASGDRLKPEAFF